The 3 T cell receptor beta chains below all came from one sample that was sequenced in a study of breast tumors, draining lymph nodes, adjacent tissues. The lymph nodes were axillary draining lymph nodes from breast cancer patients. TCRdb re-called the multiplex PCR reads through MiXCR, storing one row per CDR3 protein. Of approximately 190,000 distinct CDR3 sequences in the sample, approximately 33% are singletons; the top ten hold roughly 4.3%. The sequenced sample consisted of axillary lymph node tissue. All receptors derive from a female donor with breast cancer. Some clones in this sample may be carry-over from other donors' samples.

Worth noting for this clonotype: One base away lies a much larger clone, so this may be a sequencing read error. Here the CDR3 reads CASSQEVGTHHGATQYF. Written as DNA, the CDR3 is TGTGCCAGCAGCCAAGAGGTCGGGACCCACCACGGAGCTACGCAGTATTTT. V and J are TRBV9 and TRBJ2-3; D assignment may be TRBD1 or TRBD2 (5 bases each). The CDR3 contains 17 residues. In germline, CDR1 is SGDLS, CDR2 YYNGEE. V was trimmed by 4 bases and J by 8 bases, leaving 26 bases between them.

As to this clonotype: Mismatch with germline at one junction end may stem from a read error. This sequence joins TRBV6-5 and TRBJ2-2; the D call may be TRBD1 or TRBD2 (6 bases each). In germline, CDR1 is MNHEY, CDR2 SVGAGI. This CDR3 has 14 amino acids. The CDR3 sequence is CASSHSRGAGELFF. As DNA, the CDR3 is TGTGCCAGCAGTCACTCGAGGGGGGCCGGGGAGCTGTTTTTT.

V is TRBV2 and J is TRBJ2-3, with 7 bases lining up with TRBD1. Germline values: CDR1 SNHLY, CDR2 FYNNEI. The CDR3 sequence is 13 residues long. The junction had 5 bases not matched to a gene; V was cut back by 10 bases and J by 1 base. The CDR3 loop reads CATDQGGTDTQYF. In DNA form, the CDR3 reads TGTGCCACAGACCAGGGGGGCACAGATACGCAGTATTTT. Full variable domain (outside the CDR3, taken from reference TRBV2 and TRBJ2-3): EPEVTQTPSHQVTQMGQEVILRCVPISNHLYFYWYRQILGQKVEFLVSFYNNEISEKSEIFDDQFSVERPDGSNFTLKIRSTKLEDSAMYFCATDQGGTDTQYFGPGTRLTVL.